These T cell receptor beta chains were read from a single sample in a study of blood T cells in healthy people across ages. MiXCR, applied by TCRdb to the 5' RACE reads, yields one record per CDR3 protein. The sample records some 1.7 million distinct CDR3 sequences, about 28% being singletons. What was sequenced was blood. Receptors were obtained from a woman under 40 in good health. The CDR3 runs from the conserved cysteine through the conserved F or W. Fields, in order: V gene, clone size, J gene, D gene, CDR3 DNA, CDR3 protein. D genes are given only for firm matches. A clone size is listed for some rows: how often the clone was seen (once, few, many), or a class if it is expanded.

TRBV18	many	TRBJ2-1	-	TGTGCCAGCTCCTCACCGGACACAGCGGATGAGCAGTTCTTC	CASSSPDTADEQFF
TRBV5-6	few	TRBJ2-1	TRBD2	TGTGCCAGCAGCTTGGCTCCTCTGGAAGAGCGGGAGATTCTGTACTACAATGAGCAGTTCTTC	CASSLAPLEEREILYYNEQFF
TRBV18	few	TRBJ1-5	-	TGTGCCAGCTCAGAAGGGACCACGAGCGATCAGCCCCAGCATTTT	CASSEGTTSDQPQHF
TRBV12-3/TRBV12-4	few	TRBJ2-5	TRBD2	TGTGCCAGCAAGGGAACTAGCGGCCAGACCCAGTACTTC	CASKGTSGQTQYF
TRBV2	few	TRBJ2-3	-	TGTGCCAGCGGAACAGGGTGGGGTGGAACGCAGTATTTT	CASGTGWGGTQYF
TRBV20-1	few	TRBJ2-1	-	TGCAGTGCTAGAGATCAGGGATACAATGAGCAGTTCTTC	CSARDQGYNEQFF
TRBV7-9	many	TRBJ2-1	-	TGTGCCAGCAGCTTCCTAGGTAATGAGCAGTTCTTC	CASSFLGNEQFF
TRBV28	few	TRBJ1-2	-	TGTGCCAGCAGTTTAGGCGTGTGGCAGGGCTATGGCTACACCTTC	CASSLGVWQGYGYTF
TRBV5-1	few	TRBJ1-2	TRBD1	TGCGCCAGCAGCTGGGCGAGACAGGGTAGCTATGGCTACACCTTC	CASSWARQGSYGYTF
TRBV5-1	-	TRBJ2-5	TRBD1	TGCGCCAGCAGCTTCGGGACAGCAGGGGAGACCCAGTACTTC	CASSFGTAGETQYF
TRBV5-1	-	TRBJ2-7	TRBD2	TGCGCCAGCAGCTTGTTTCTTAGCGGGAGTGACGAGCAGTACTTC	CASSLFLSGSDEQYF
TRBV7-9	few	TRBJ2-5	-	TGTGCCAGCAGCTTAAACGGTATCGAGGCCCAGTACTTC	CASSLNGIEAQYF
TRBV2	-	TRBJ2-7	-	TGTGCCAGCAGACAGGACGCCTACGAGCAGTACTTC	CASRQDAYEQYF
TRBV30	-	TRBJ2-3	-	TGTGCCTGGAGTAGCGGCGGGATGGGAGATACGCAGTATTTT	CAWSSGGMGDTQYF
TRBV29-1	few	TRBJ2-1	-	TGCAGAGTTGGGGGGACTTACAATGAGCAGTTCTTC	CRVGGTYNEQFF
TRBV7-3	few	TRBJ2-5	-	TGTGCCAGCAGCTTAACAGCCGGGGGCGGCGATGAGCAGTACTTC	CASSLTAGGGDEQYF
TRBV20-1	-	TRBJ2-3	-	TGCAGTGCCCCTAGAGCCGGATGGGCTCTGGATACGCAGTATTTT	CSAPRAGWALDTQYF
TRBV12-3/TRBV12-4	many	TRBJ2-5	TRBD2	TGTGCCAGCAGTTTGAGTAGCGGGTTCCTGGGGGGTCTAGAGGTGACCCAGTACTTC	CASSLSSGFLGGLEVTQYF
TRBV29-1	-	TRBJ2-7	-	TGCAGCGTTGAGGCTTCGGGTGAGCAGTACTTC	CSVEASGEQYF
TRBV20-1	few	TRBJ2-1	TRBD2	TGCAGTGCTAGGGGGGGCGCGGGAGGGCTATACAATGAGCAGTTCTTC	CSARGGAGGLYNEQFF
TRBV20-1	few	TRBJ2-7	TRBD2	TGCAGTGCTAGATCCCCTAGCGGGCGTTCCTACGAGCAGTACTTC	CSARSPSGRSYEQYF
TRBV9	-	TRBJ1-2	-	TGTGCCAGCAGCGGAATGGACGGAATCTATGGCTCCACCTTC	CASSGMDGIYGSTF
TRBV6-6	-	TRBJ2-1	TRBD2	TGTGCCAGCAGTTTTAGCGGGAGTTGCAGTGAGCAGTTCTTC	CASSFSGSCSEQFF
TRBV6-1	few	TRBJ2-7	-	TGTGCCAGCAGTGAATCGATTCCGGGACCCTACGAGCAGTACTTC	CASSESIPGPYEQYF
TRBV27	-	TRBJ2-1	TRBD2	TGTGCCAGCAGTTTAGGGGGCGGGGGGCGGAGGAATGAGCAGTTCTTC	CASSLGGGGRRNEQFF
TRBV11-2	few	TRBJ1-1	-	TGTGCCAGCAGTTTCGAAGGTGGCACTGAAGCTTTCTTT	CASSFEGGTEAFF
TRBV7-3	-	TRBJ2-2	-	TGTGCCAGCAATTGGGGGGGCGGCACCGGGGAGCTGTTTTTT	CASNWGGGTGELFF
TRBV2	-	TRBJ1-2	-	TGTGCCAGCAGTGAAGGGTGGCTCAACTATGGCTACACCTTC	CASSEGWLNYGYTF
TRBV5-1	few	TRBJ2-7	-	TGCGCCAGCAGCGCCGAATCGGGCAGGTCCTACGAGCAGTACTTC	CASSAESGRSYEQYF
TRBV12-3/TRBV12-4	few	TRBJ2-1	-	TGTGCCAGCAGCCTCAAGGTTCGGAGGAATGAGCAGTTCTTC	CASSLKVRRNEQFF
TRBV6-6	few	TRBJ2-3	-	TGTGCCAGCAGGGGGTTTCTCGGCACAGATACGCAGTATTTT	CASRGFLGTDTQYF
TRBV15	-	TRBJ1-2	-	TGTGCCACCAGCAGAGATCAGTATGGCTACACCTTC	CATSRDQYGYTF
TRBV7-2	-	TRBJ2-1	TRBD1	TGTGCCAGCAGCCCCGACAGGGGAATCGGTGAGCAGTTCTTC	CASSPDRGIGEQFF
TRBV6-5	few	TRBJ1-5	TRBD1	TGTGCCAGCAGTCCGGACAGGGGAGGGAGTCAGCCCCAGCATTTT	CASSPDRGGSQPQHF
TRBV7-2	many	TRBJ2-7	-	TGTGCCAGCAGCTTCTCCCGGAACTACGAGCAGTACTTC	CASSFSRNYEQYF
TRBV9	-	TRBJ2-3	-	TGTGCCAGCAGCGGGCGTGGGAGGAGCACAGATACGCAGTATTTT	CASSGRGRSTDTQYF
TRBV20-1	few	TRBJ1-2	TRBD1	TGCAGTGCTAGAGATCCTAGGACAGGGAGCTATGGCTACACCTTC	CSARDPRTGSYGYTF
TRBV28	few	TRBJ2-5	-	TGTGCCAGCAGTTTTAATCGGGAGACCCAGTACTTC	CASSFNRETQYF
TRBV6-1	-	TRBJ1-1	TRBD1	TGTGCCAGCACTCAGGGGGGTAACACTGAAGCTTTCTTT	CASTQGGNTEAFF
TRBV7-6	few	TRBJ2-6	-	TGTGCCGGCAGCTCCGCAAGGGGGTCTGGGGCCAACGTCCTGACTTTC	CAGSSARGSGANVLTF
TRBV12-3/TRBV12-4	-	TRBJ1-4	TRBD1	TGTGCCAGCTCCCCCGGGGGACAGAGTAATGAAAAACTGTTTTTT	CASSPGGQSNEKLFF
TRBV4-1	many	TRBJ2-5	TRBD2	TGCGCCAGCAGCCACCTGACGCGGGGCGCTAGCGGGGGGGCTAAAGAGACCCAGTACTTC	CASSHLTRGASGGAKETQYF
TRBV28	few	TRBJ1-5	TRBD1	TGTGCCAGCAGCCCCCACAGGGGGCGGCATTTT	CASSPHRGRHF
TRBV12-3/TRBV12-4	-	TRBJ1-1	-	TGTGCCAGCAACCCCTCTTGGCAGAACACTGAAGCTTTCTTT	CASNPSWQNTEAFF
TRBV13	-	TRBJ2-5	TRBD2	TGTGCCAGCAGCTTACTAGCGGGAACTACGGAGACCCAGTACTTC	CASSLLAGTTETQYF
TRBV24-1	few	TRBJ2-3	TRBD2	TGTGCCACCAGTGATATAGCGGGGGGGCCTTTAGATACGCAGTATTTT	CATSDIAGGPLDTQYF
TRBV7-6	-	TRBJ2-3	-	TGTGCCAGCAGCCCTCTCCGGGAGAGGTCGCTGCCGCAGTATTTT	CASSPLRERSLPQYF
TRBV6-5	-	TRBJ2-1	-	TGTGCCAACCACGGAGGGGGGGCTAATTACAATGAGCAGTTCTTC	CANHGGGANYNEQFF
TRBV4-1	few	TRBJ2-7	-	TGCGCCAGCAGCCAAGGAATCACAGGGTACTCTTCCTACGAGCAGTACTTC	CASSQGITGYSSYEQYF
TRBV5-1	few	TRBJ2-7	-	TGCGCCAGCAGCTTGGCTCCTCGCGGGCAGGCCCACGAGCAGTACTTC	CASSLAPRGQAHEQYF
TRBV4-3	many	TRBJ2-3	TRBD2	TGCGCCAGCAGCCAAGACCCCCTCGGACTAGCGGCATGGACGCAGTATTTT	CASSQDPLGLAAWTQYF
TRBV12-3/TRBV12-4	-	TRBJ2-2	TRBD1	TGTGCCAGCATCCCGGGACAGGGGGCTACCGGGGAGCTGTTTTTT	CASIPGQGATGELFF
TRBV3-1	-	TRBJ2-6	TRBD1	TGTGCCAGCAGCCAAGCCGGGACAGGGATCGGGGCCAACGTCCTGACTTTC	CASSQAGTGIGANVLTF
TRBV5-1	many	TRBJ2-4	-	TGCGCCAGCAGCTTGGACGGGCAGGGACACATTCAGTACTTC	CASSLDGQGHIQYF
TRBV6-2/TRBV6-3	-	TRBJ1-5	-	TGTGCCAGCAGTCCGATACGAAACAATCAGCCCCAGCATTTT	CASSPIRNNQPQHF